This TCR beta chain was observed in a study of Ad26.COV2.S vaccination and SARS-CoV-2 variants. The overall study: Ad26.COV2.S was injected intramuscularly once or twice, 56 days apart. Study results and limitations: Measurements of TCR breadth and depth may have given underestimates of the total T cell responses.

The CDR3 is made up of 13 amino acids. The germline V and J ends were trimmed by 5 bases and 0 bases, with 8 bases remaining between them. Germline V gene sequence: CDR1 GTSNPN, CDR2 SVGIG (reference sequence). TCRdb's copy holds only in-frame clones and misses some; the assay was immunoSEQ multiplex PCR. The sample consists of 300,000 to 450,000 clones, approximately 85% of them appearing once. As to treatment: over 15 received Ad26.COV2.S at low or high dose, single or two shots; about five received placebo; per-sample allocation not given. All samples were drawn on day 63, counting from the first vaccine or placebo injection. Within Boston, the person who donated was an adult of 18-55 years. As to this clone: The antigen is unknown.

The chain carries TRBV30 and TRBJ1-3; D not certain. Sequencing was performed on peripheral blood, taken in a trial of Ad26.COV2.S vaccine versus placebo. The TCR was taken from a person aged 18-65 years who received the Ad26.COV2.S COVID-19 vaccine or a placebo. The CDR3 reads CAWAGDSGNTIYF. Written as DNA, the CDR3 is TGTGCCTGGGCGGGAGACTCTGGAAACACCATATATTTT.